The present T cell receptor (beta chain) was sequenced within a study of CD8 T cells in ankylosing spondylitis. As the method for making TCR beta libraries, quantitative 5'-RACE with molecular barcodes was used. TCRdb reprocessed the 5' RACE reads with MiXCR, giving one entry per CDR3 protein. The sample gives roughly 150,000 distinct CDR3 sequences, around 6.6% of which show up once; over 10% is in the top ten. Germline V gives CDR1 DFQATT, CDR2 SNEGSKA (reference sequence). CDR3 length equals 17 residues. The V segment lost 1 base and the J segment 4 bases; nucleotides outside the gene matches: 12. This clonotype was counted at least ten times.

The V call is TRBV20-1, the J call TRBJ1-2; 10 positions agree with TRBD1. The sequence was obtained from a female donor with ankylosing spondylitis or in good health (not recorded which). The sample consisted of blood, either unsorted or a sorted T cell fraction (not recorded which). In nucleotides, the CDR3 is TGCAGTGCTAGAGTCCCAGCCGGGACAGGGGCTCTCTATGGCTACACCTTC. This sequence encodes CSARVPAGTGALYGYTF.